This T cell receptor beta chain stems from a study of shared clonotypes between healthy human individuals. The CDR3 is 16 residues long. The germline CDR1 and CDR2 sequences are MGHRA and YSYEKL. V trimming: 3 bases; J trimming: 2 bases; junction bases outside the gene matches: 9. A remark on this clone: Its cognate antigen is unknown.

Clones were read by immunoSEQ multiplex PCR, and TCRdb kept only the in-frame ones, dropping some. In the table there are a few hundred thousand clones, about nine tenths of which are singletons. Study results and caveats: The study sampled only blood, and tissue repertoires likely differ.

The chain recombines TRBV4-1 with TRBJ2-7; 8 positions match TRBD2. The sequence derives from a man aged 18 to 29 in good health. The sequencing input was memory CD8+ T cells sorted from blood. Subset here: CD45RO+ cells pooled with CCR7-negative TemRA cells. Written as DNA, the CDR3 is TGCGCCAGCAGCCACTCCCCGGGGGGGGCCACCTACGAGCAGTACTTC. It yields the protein CASSHSPGGATYEQYF.